The source of this TCR beta chain is a study of siplizumab effects on memory and regulatory T cells. Broader study findings: Alloreactive sequences tracing back to unstimulated CD4+ memory cells were significantly reduced by siplizumab. In unstimulated cells, naive T cells appeared more diverse than memory T cells and seemed major alloresponse contributors.

Per-sample assaying covered about 10^5 TCR templates. Here immunoSEQ multiplex PCR was the method, and the copy in TCRdb shows in-frame clones only, minus some. The sample carries about 85,000 clones, around 95% recorded once. In the case of this clone: Its cognate antigen is unknown.

CDR1 is SQVTM and CDR2 is ANQGSEA in the germline V gene. V lost 7 bases and J 8 bases, leaving 12 bases between the germline ends. The CDR3 covers 11 residues. The sample consisted of CD8+ T cells sorted from blood. This chain joins TRBV29-1 and TRBJ2-1; D is ambiguous. This receptor was taken from a human donor in good health. This CDR3 is CSAFLYDEQFF. CDR3 DNA: TGCAGCGCCTTCCTTTACGATGAGCAGTTCTTC.